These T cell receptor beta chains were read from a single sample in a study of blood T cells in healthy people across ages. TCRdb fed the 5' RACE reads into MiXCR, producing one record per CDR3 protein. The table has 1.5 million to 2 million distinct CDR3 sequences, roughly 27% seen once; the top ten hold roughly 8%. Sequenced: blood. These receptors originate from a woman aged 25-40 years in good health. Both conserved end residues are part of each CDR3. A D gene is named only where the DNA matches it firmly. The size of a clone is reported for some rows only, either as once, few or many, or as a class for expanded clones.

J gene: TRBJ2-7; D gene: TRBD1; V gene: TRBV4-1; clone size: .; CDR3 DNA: TGCGCCAGCAGCCACGACAGGGGAATCTACGAGCAGTACTTC; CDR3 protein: CASSHDRGIYEQYF
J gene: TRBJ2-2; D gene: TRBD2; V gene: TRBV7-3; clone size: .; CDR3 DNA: TGTGCCAGCAGCTTAATCTCTAGCGGGGCTTCCCAGAACACCGGGGAGCTGTTTTTT; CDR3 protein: CASSLISSGASQNTGELFF
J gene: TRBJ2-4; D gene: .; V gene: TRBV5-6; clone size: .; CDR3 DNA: TGTGCCAGCAGCTGGCTCGGGGGAGCCAAAAACATTCAGTACTTC; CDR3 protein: CASSWLGGAKNIQYF
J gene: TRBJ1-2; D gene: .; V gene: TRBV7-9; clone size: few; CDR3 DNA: TGTGCCAGCAGCTTCGGGGGGCGAAACTATGGCTACACCTTC; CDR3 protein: CASSFGGRNYGYTF
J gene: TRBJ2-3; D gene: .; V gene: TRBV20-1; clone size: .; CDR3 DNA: TGCAGTGCTAGAGATTATCTGGGGCAGGGAGATACGCAGTATTTT; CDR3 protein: CSARDYLGQGDTQYF
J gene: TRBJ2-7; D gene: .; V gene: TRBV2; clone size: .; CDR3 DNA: TGTGCCAGCATATGGGGGCAGGGAGACGAGCAGTACTTC; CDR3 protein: CASIWGQGDEQYF
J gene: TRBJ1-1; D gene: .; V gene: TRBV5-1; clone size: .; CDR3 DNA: TGCGCCAGCAACTTGGATGGAGGGGGAGGTACTGAAGCTTTCTTT; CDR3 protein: CASNLDGGGGTEAFF
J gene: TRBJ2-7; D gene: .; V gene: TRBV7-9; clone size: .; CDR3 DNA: TGTGCCAGCAGCTTAAACAGATACTACGAGCAGTACTTC; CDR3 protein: CASSLNRYYEQYF
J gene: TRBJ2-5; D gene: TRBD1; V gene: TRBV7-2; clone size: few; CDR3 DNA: TGTGCCAGCAGTTCCTTCCGGGACAGGGTTGCAGAGACCCAGTACTTC; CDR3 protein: CASSSFRDRVAETQYF
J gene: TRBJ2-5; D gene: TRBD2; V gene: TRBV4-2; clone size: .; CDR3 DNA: TGTGCCAGCAGCCAGGGGACTAGCGGGAGCTCGGGGGCCCAGTACTTC; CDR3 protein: CASSQGTSGSSGAQYF
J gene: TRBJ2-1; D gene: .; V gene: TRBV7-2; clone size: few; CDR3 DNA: TGTGCCAGCAGCGGATTAAACGCAGGGGAGCAGTTCTTC; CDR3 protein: CASSGLNAGEQFF
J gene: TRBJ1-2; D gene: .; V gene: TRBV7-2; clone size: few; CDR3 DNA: TGTGCCAGCAGCTTAGCGACGGCACCGAGGTTACCTAACTATGGCTACACCTTC; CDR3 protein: CASSLATAPRLPNYGYTF
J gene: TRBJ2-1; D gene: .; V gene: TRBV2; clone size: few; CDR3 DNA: TGTGCCAGCAGTGCCCAGGGAGACAATGAGCAGTTCTTC; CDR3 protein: CASSAQGDNEQFF
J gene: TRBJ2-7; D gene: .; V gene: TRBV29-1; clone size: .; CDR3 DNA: TGCAGCGTTAACGACAGGGAGGGCTACGAGCAGTACTTC; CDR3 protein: CSVNDREGYEQYF
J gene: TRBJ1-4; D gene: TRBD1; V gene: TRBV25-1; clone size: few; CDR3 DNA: TGTGCCAGCAGTGCCATGACAGGGGATAATGAAAAACTGTTTTTT; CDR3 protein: CASSAMTGDNEKLFF
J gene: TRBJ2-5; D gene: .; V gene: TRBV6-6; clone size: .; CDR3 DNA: TGTGCCAGCGGTGTATACCAAGAGACCCAGTACTTC; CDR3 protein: CASGVYQETQYF
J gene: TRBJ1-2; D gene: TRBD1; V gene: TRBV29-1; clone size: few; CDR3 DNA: TGCAGCGTAGTGGGACAGTTTGGCTATGGCTACACCTTC; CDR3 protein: CSVVGQFGYGYTF
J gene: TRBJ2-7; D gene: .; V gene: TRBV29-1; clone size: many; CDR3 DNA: TGCAGCGTTGAAGACTATGGGCTCGGGGATAGTTCCCCAAGCTCCTACGAGCAGTACTTC; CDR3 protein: CSVEDYGLGDSSPSSYEQYF
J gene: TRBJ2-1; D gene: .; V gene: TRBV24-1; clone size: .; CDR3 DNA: TGTGCCACTCAGAATAGGGGGACGGCTGTCAATGAGCAGTTCTTC; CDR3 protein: CATQNRGTAVNEQFF
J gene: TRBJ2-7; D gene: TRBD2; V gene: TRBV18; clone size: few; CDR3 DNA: TGTGCCAGCTCATCGGTAGCGGGGGCCAAGGGGAACGAGCAGTACTTC; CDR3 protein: CASSSVAGAKGNEQYF
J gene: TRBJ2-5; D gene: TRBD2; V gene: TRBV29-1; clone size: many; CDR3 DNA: TGCAGCGTTGTGGGAGGGGAAGAGACCCAGTACTTC; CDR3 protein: CSVVGGEETQYF
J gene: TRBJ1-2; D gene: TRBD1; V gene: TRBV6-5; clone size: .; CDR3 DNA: TGTGCCAGCAGTAGAATGGGACAGGGGGGTTCTGGCTACACCTTC; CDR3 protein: CASSRMGQGGSGYTF
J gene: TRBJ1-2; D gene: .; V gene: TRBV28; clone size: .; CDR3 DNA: TGTGCCAGCAGTCCCCTTACAGGGTGGAGAGGCTACACCTTC; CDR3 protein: CASSPLTGWRGYTF
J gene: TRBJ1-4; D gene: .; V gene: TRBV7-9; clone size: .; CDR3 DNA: TGTGCCAGCAGCTTAAGTGGGAAGGATGAAAAACTGTTTTTT; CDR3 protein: CASSLSGKDEKLFF
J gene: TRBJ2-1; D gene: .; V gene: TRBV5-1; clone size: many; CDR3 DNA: TGCGCCAGCAGCTTGGTCCTAGGGGGTTACAATGAGCAGTTCTTC; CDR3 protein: CASSLVLGGYNEQFF
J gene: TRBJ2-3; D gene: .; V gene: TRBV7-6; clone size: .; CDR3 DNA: TGTGCCAGCAGCTACTCCGGGACCCCGGGGAGAGATACGCAGTATTTT; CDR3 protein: CASSYSGTPGRDTQYF
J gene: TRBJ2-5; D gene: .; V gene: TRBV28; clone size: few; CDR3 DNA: TGTGCCAGCAGTCGCGTGGGTTTCGGGGAGACCCAGTACTTC; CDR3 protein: CASSRVGFGETQYF
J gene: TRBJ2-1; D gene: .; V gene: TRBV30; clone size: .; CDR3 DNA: TGTGCCTGGAGGGACCCGGGATTCAATGAGCAGTTCTTC; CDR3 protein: CAWRDPGFNEQFF
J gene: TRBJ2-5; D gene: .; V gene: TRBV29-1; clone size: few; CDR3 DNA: TGCAGCGCCGTTTGGCCCCCGGGCCTGAGGCGCAATGAGCAGTACTTC; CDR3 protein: CSAVWPPGLRRNEQYF
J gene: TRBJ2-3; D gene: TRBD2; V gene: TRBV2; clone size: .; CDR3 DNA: TGTGCCAGCAAAGCGGGGTTTATCACAGATACGCAGTATTTT; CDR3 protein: CASKAGFITDTQYF
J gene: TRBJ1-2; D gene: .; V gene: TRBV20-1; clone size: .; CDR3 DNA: TGCAGTGCTAGAGATAGGGCAGGGACTAGCTATGGCTACACCTTC; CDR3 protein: CSARDRAGTSYGYTF
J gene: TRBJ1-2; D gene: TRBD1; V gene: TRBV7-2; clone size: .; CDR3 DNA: TGTGCCAGCAGCTGGGGACAGGGGGTACTCTACTATGGCTACACCTTC; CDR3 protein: CASSWGQGVLYYGYTF
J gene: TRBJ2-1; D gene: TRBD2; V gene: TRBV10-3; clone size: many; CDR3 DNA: TGTGCCATCAGTGAGCCCAGCGGGGGGCGGCATGGTGAGCAGTTCTTC; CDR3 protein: CAISEPSGGRHGEQFF
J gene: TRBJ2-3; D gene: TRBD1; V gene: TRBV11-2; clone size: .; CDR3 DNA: TGTGTCAGCAGCCCAAGACAGGGGTCAGATACGCAGTATTTT; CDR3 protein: CVSSPRQGSDTQYF
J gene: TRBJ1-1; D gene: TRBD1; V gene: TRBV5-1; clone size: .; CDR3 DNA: TGCGCCAGCAGTTCGGACAGGGGTATGGACACTGAAGCTTTCTTT; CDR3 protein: CASSSDRGMDTEAFF
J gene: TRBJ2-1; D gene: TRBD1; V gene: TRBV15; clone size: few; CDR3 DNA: TGTGCCACCAGTAACCGGGACAGGGCAGCCAATGAGCAGTTCTTC; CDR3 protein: CATSNRDRAANEQFF